What follows are 10 T cell receptor beta chains derived from one specimen sequenced in a study of T cells in Graves' hyperthyroidism and ophthalmopathy. TCR beta CDR3 region amplification was performed from RNA transcripts. The HTBI primer set served for first-round RT-PCR of the TCR CDR3. TCRdb ran MiXCR on the multiplex PCR reads and lists one entry per CDR3 protein. The repertoire holds a few hundred thousand distinct CDR3 sequences, with 15% to 19% as singletons. The sequenced sample was blood. The receptors come from a woman aged 25 to 39 with Graves' hyperthyroidism.

This clonotype was counted between two and nine times. The V and J genes are TRBV24-1 and TRBJ2-3, with TRBD1 matching 9 bases. The CDR3 consists of 15 residues. Losses at the gene ends were 4 bases for V and 5 bases for J; bases not matched to a gene: 6. CDR1 is KGHDR and CDR2 is SFDVKD in the germline V gene. CDR3 nucleotides: TGTGCCACCAGTGAGAAAGGGACAGGGATAGATACGCAGTATTTT. Translating it yields CATSEKGTGIDTQYF.

This clonotype came up many times. The CDR3 loop is CAISRTSGTPSTDTQYF. The CDR3 DNA follows: TGTGCCATCAGTCGGACTAGCGGGACTCCTAGCACAGATACGCAGTATTTT. The chain joins TRBV10-3 to TRBJ2-3; TRBD2 matches 12 bases. The CDR3 runs to 17 residues. V was clipped by 5 bases and J by 0 bases; unmatched bases: 6. CDR1 and CDR2 from the germline V gene are ENHRY and SYGVKD.

This clonotype was observed many times. The chain carries TRBV12-3 or TRBV12-4 and TRBJ2-7; TRBD2 matches at 7 bases. The V segment lost 3 bases and the J segment 3 bases; nucleotides outside the gene matches: 17. The CDR3 length is 18 residues. CDR3 DNA: TGTGCCAGCAGTTTGGACCCAAATGGCGGGAGTCTATTCTACGAGCAGTACTTC. This codes for CASSLDPNGGSLFYEQYF.

This clonotype has ten or more counts. The chain recombines TRBV5-1 with TRBJ2-5, with a possible D match to TRBD1 (6 bases). The CDR3 runs to 14 residues. Germline assignment: CDR1 SGHRS and CDR2 YFSETQ. Trimming pared 7 bases from V and 5 bases from J, leaving 18 bases between. The CDR3 is CASCVLGAWETQYF. The CDR3 bases are TGCGCCAGCTGCGTATTGGGGGCTTGGGAGACCCAGTACTTC.

This clonotype appeared many times. The J gene is TRBJ1-1, the V gene TRBV20-1; TRBD1 matches at 8 bases. The V and J ends lost 4 bases and 7 bases, in that order; junction bases with no gene match: 14. The CDR3 is made up of 15 amino acids. Looked up from germline, CDR1 is DFQATT and CDR2 is SNEGSKA (reference sequence). The CDR3 coding sequence is TGCAGTGCTACTATTCAGACAGGGGCTAACTTTGAAGCTTTCTTT. Its protein is CSATIQTGANFEAFF.

There are many counts of this clonotype. This rearrangement joins TRBV20-1 to TRBJ1-1, with D hard to call. The germline CDR1 and CDR2 sequences are DFQATT and SNEGSKA (reference sequence). The CDR3 contains 13 residues. The V and J ends lost 6 bases and 5 bases respectively, with 16 bases between them. Here the CDR3 DNA reads TGCAGTGCCCCCCGGGCCGTGGTGACTGAAGCTTTCTTT. Its protein is CSAPRAVVTEAFF.

This clonotype was seen a handful of times. V gene TRBV4-2 combines with J gene TRBJ2-3; 7 nucleotides line up with TRBD2. The germline V gene has CDR1 LGHNA and CDR2 YNFKEQ. V dropped 0 bases and J dropped 2; count of bases not matched to a gene: 14. This CDR3 comprises 19 residues. The CDR3 DNA sequence: TGTGCCAGCAGCCAAGATTGGTTGCGGGAGCGAGGATTCACAGATACGCAGTATTTT. This translates into CASSQDWLRERGFTDTQYF.

The CDR3 region has the DNA TGCGCCAGCAGCGGGGGAGGTCGAGATGAGCAGTACTTC. This sequence encodes CASSGGGRDEQYF. This sequence joins TRBV5-1 and TRBJ2-1, with TRBD2 as a possible D gene (6 bases). The end of the DNA fits TRBJ2-7 better, so the J call may be wrong. The germline gives CDR1 SGHRS, CDR2 YFSETQ. There are 13 residues in the CDR3.

The chain couples TRBV5-1 to TRBJ2-1; tentatively, D is TRBD2 (5 bases). Looked up from germline, CDR1 is SGHRS and CDR2 is YFSETQ. The CDR3 runs to 16 residues. The V end was cut by 2 bases, the J end by 4 bases, with 16 bases between. CDR3 DNA sequence: TGCGCCAGCAGCTTATTAGAAAAACTAGAATACAATGAGCAGTTCTTC. This encodes CASSLLEKLEYNEQFF.

This clonotype was seen repeatedly, ten times or more. The chain has TRBV12-3 or TRBV12-4 and TRBJ2-1, with 7 bases aligning to TRBD2. The CDR3 consists of 12 residues. V shed 8 bases, J shed 4 bases, and the junction held 2 bases outside the gene matches. DNA of the CDR3: TGTGCCAGCCAAGCGGGGTACAATGAGCAGTTCTTC. It translates to CASQAGYNEQFF.